Included here is one T cell receptor beta chain sequence, with context. No cognate antigen has been identified for it. Base-call qualities are not available, and no considerably larger clone is one nucleotide away. These data come from a study of response to subunit inactivated influenza vaccine (dated by TCRdb to 2016 to 2019). Background for the entire study: To follow how T cells responded to a trivalent subunit inactivated influenza vaccine, the researchers relied on deep quantitative profiling of the T cell receptor repertoire.

What the work shows at the level of the full study, not this receptor alone: The authors suggested that each seasonal influenza vaccination may recruit only a limited number of new T cells.

Measured from the cysteine to the phenylalanine, the CDR3 is 12 residues long. Here the CDR3 DNA is all that survives: 36 bases in frame from base 1. CDR1 is given as SGDLS and CDR2 as YYNGEE, both from the germline V gene. V drops 3 bases and J drops 8 bases, leaving 6 bases in between. The library relied on RT-PCR. The sequencer listed for this sample is Illumina HiSeq 2500. TCRdb redid the processing of the public reads, applying fastp at Q25 and MiXCR, and retained in-frame beta chains. Every distinct CDR3 protein forms one entry, paired with its most common genes and DNA. The sample yields 600,000 to 850,000 distinct CDR3 sequences; 14% were counted once. The ten biggest clones cover roughly 7.2% of the sample.

This material consisted of PBMCs from blood, taken around 14 days before vaccination. The sequence is built from TRBV9 and TRBJ1-6, with the D gene call left open. This sequence was found in a man aged 45-65 years who received an inactivated influenza vaccine. Donor details come from another sample of the same person, matched by shared clones. CDR3 sequence: CASSEGYSPLHF. The bases read TGTGCCAGCAGCGAGGGTTATTCACCCCTCCACTTT.